Listed below are T cell receptor beta chains from one sample, sequenced in a study of blood T cell repertoires in COVID-19. The protocol was immunoSEQ multiplex PCR, while the TCRdb copy is restricted to in-frame clones and leaves out a portion. The repertoire holds 250,000 to 300,000 clones, around nine tenths seen once, with just under 1% in the top ten. The material sequenced was peripheral blood. The receptors were sampled from a woman in her forties who had recovered from COVID-19. CDR3s include the opening cysteine and the closing phenylalanine or tryptophan. The D gene is left open where the match is weak. Not every row has a clone size; where given, it reads once, few, many or a size class.

once,TRBJ2-7,TRBV11-2,TRBD2,TGTGCCAGCAGCCGTCCGGGACTAGCGGGAATCGAGCAGTACTTC,CASSRPGLAGIEQYF
once,TRBJ2-3,TRBV7-8,TRBD2,TGTGCCAGCAGCCCCAGGGCTAGCGGGAGTCGAGGTGGTACGCAGTATTTT,CASSPRASGSRGGTQYF
once,TRBJ2-3,TRBV7-2,TRBD2,TGTGCCAGCAGCTTAGTACTAGCGGGAGTCTATAATACGCAGTATTTT,CASSLVLAGVYNTQYF
-,TRBJ1-3,TRBV30,-,TGTGCCTGGAGTGGGAGTCCGGGGAACACCATATATTTT,CAWSGSPGNTIYF
-,TRBJ1-2,TRBV19,-,TGTGCCAGTAGTATTGCGGGGGGCTACACCTTC,CASSIAGGYTF
-,TRBJ2-1,TRBV11-1,-,TGTGCCAGCACTGGGGGGGCGGCCCCAGGCAATGAGCAGTTCTTC,CASTGGAAPGNEQFF
-,TRBJ1-3,TRBV3-1/TRBV3-2,-,TGTGCCAGCAGCCCCGCACAGGGCTTCTCTGGAAACACCATATATTTT,CASSPAQGFSGNTIYF
-,TRBJ1-2,TRBV19,TRBD1,TGTGCCAGTAGTATCTCCCGGGAAGGGACAGGGTGGGTCTATGGCTACACCTTC,CASSISREGTGWVYGYTF
-,TRBJ2-1,TRBV30,TRBD2,TGTGCCCTAGCGGGCCGCCTGGGGGGGTACAATGAGCAGTTCTTC,CALAGRLGGYNEQFF
-,TRBJ2-7,TRBV5-1,-,TGCGCCAGCAGCTTGCAAAGCCCTAGCTCCTACGAGCAGTACTTC,CASSLQSPSSYEQYF
-,TRBJ2-3,TRBV30,TRBD2,TGTGCCTGGAGGCGGGAGGGGGATACGCAGTATTTT,CAWRREGDTQYF
-,TRBJ2-2,TRBV30,-,TGTGCCTGGGCCCTATCAGGGGAGCTGTTTTTT,CAWALSGELFF
-,TRBJ2-1,TRBV7-3,TRBD1,TGTGCCAGCAGCTCCCAGGGGGGACAGGGAGGCAATGGGCAGTTCTTC,CASSSQGGQGGNGQFF
-,TRBJ1-6,TRBV4-2,TRBD1,TGTGCCAGCAGCCAAGATTCAACCAGGGGGAGCTCCTATAATTCACCCCTCCACTTT,CASSQDSTRGSSYNSPLHF
-,TRBJ1-2,TRBV7-9,-,TGTGCCAGCAGCTTGGACAGAAGCGATGGCTACACCTTC,CASSLDRSDGYTF
-,TRBJ2-2,TRBV6-2/TRBV6-3,-,TGTGCCAGCAGTTACGGGCCCGCGGGCACCGGGGAGCTGTTTTTT,CASSYGPAGTGELFF
-,TRBJ1-5,TRBV5-1,-,TGCGCCAGCAGCTTGGACACGGGGCAGCCCCAGCATTTT,CASSLDTGQPQHF